The 7 T cell receptor beta chains below were found in one sample sequenced in a study of human T cells and chemical hapten exposure (dated by TCRdb to the early 2020s). Preparation of the library involved RACE. Sequencing instrument: NextSeq 500. TCRdb trimmed public reads at Q25 via fastp, called clones via MiXCR and kept in-frame beta chains. All rows with the same CDR3 protein become a single entry with the most common DNA and genes. The sample records about 180,000 distinct CDR3 sequences, 25% to 30% of which are singletons. The ten largest clones represent nearly 3% of the sample. The time point label on this specimen signifies: pre-sensitization, week 0. The sample's treatment or condition label, in plain terms: therapeutic diphenylcyclopropenone sensitization with weekly scalp DPC. The material sequenced was whole blood, taken in connection with sensitization to the hapten diphenylcyclopropenone (DPC). These receptors were taken from a woman aged 25 to 39 with alopecia areata. Some clones in this sample may be carry-over from other donors' samples.

This clonotype was found a few times. The chain is built from TRBV29-1 and TRBJ1-2, with D unclear. V was pared by 1 base and J by 5 bases, with 11 bases between. The length of the CDR3 is 13 residues. Germline CDR1 reads SQVTM; CDR2 reads ANQGSEA. CDR3 DNA: TGCAGCGTTGAAGTTGTAGGGATATATGGCTACACCTTC. Protein: CSVEVVGIYGYTF. The full variable domain, completed using reference TRBV29-1 and TRBJ1-2, is SAVISQKPSRDICQRGTSLTIQCQVDSQVTMMFWYRQQPGQSLTLIATANQGSEATYESGFVIDKFPISRPNLTFSTLTVSNMSPEDSSIYLCSVEVVGIYGYTFGSGTRLTVV.

The chain employs TRBV5-4 and TRBJ2-7; no clear D. The V end was cut by 5 bases, the J end by 2 bases, with 11 bases between. Germline assignment: CDR1 SGHNT and CDR2 YYREEE (reference sequence). The CDR3 totals 13 residues. DNA of the CDR3: TGTGCCAGCAGTTTTGACGGGCCCTACGAGCAGTACTTC. This gives the protein CASSFDGPYEQYF.

This clonotype was recorded a few times. The chain uses TRBV20-1 and TRBJ1-1; tentative D call: TRBD1 (6 bases). Trimming stripped 5 bases from V and 6 bases from J, with 19 bases between. CDR3 length: 14 residues. Germline V lookup: CDR1 DFQATT, CDR2 SNEGSKA (reference sequence). The CDR3 reads CSAGGGPASPEAFF. CDR3 DNA sequence: TGCAGTGCTGGAGGGGGGCCCGCGAGTCCTGAAGCTTTCTTT.

The chain combines TRBV7-8 with TRBJ2-1, with 9 nucleotides matching TRBD2. The CDR3 consists of 16 residues. Trimming cost V 4 bases and J 2 bases; bases outside gene matches: 6. CDR1 and CDR2 from the germline V gene are SGHVS and FQNEAQ. CDR3 sequence: CASSSRGGRAYNEQFF. DNA of the CDR3: TGTGCCAGCAGCTCCCGGGGCGGGAGGGCCTACAATGAGCAGTTCTTC.

At least ten counts were recorded for this clonotype. V is TRBV6-5 and J is TRBJ1-2; D not resolved. V gave up 0 bases and J gave up 0 bases, with 8 bases separating them. The CDR3 loop spans 15 amino acids. Germline V gene lookup returns CDR1 MNHEY and CDR2 SVGAGI. For the CDR3, the DNA is TGTGCCAGCAGTTACTCGATCAGGACTAACTATGGCTACACCTTC. Encoded protein: CASSYSIRTNYGYTF.

This clonotype was recorded at least ten times. V and J are TRBV28 and TRBJ1-3, with unresolved D. V lost 4 bases and J lost 1, with 17 bases in between. The CDR3 extends over 17 amino acids. Per germline, CDR1 MDHEN and CDR2 SYDVKM. CDR3 sequence: CASSSYFPRGSGNTIYF. DNA for the CDR3: TGTGCCAGCAGTTCCTATTTCCCCCGTGGTTCTGGAAACACCATATATTTT.

The rearrangement uses TRBV18 and TRBJ1-2; D is unresolved. Trimming left V 9 bases short and J 4 bases short, with 21 bases between. The CDR3 spans 15 residues. The germline V gene has CDR1 KGHSH and CDR2 LQKENI. The CDR3 region is CASSSTGQAPYGYTF. The DNA for the CDR3 is TGTGCCAGTTCATCCACCGGTCAGGCCCCCTATGGCTACACCTTC.